The 27 T cell receptor beta chains below come from one sample, sequenced in a study of shared T cell receptors in the human thymus. Assay: immunoSEQ multiplex PCR; the TCRdb copy retains only in-frame clones and omits some. The table includes more than 550,000 clones, approximately 85% detected once. These records were also assigned to another study, of human thymus T cells.

Sequenced input: thymocytes. Receptors were obtained from a girl under three years old with a congenital heart defect.

The chain couples TRBV2 to TRBJ1-1; D possibly corresponds to TRBD1 (6 bases). Germline V gene sequence: CDR1 SNHLY, CDR2 FYNNEI. V lost 8 bases to trimming and J lost 11 bases, with 27 bases between them. This CDR3 is built from 15 residues. The CDR3 reads CASAKNTDRSASAFF. The CDR3 DNA reads as TGTGCCAGCGCCAAAAATACTGACAGGTCGGCGTCGGCTTTCTTT. Full variable domain (remainder filled in from reference TRBV2 and TRBJ1-1): EPEVTQTPSHQVTQMGQEVILRCVPISNHLYFYWYRQILGQKVEFLVSFYNNEISEKSEIFDDQFSVERPDGSNFTLKIRSTKLEDSAMYFCASAKNTDRSASAFFGQGTRLTVV.

This rearrangement joins TRBV6-5 to TRBJ2-7; the match to TRBD1 covers 9 bases. The V gene's germline CDR1 is MNHEY and CDR2 SVGAGI. V shed 2 bases and J 0 bases; nucleotides not matched to a gene: 5. The CDR3 has 16 amino acids. In nucleotides, the CDR3 is TGTGCCAGCAGTTACCCGGGACAGGGAGGCTCCTACGAGCAGTACTTC. Amino acids: CASSYPGQGGSYEQYF.

The chain has TRBV5-6 and TRBJ1-1; D call uncertain. This CDR3 is built from 15 residues. Per the germline V gene, CDR1 is SGHDT and CDR2 is YYEEEE. V lost 0 bases to trimming and J lost 3 bases, with 12 bases between them. The CDR3 reads CASSLAGRPYTEAFF. CDR3 DNA: TGTGCCAGCAGCTTGGCGGGAAGGCCTTACACTGAAGCTTTCTTT.

This clone was seen just once. The chain links TRBV7-8 to TRBJ1-6, with 7 bases aligning to TRBD1. Germline V gene sequence: CDR1 SGHVS, CDR2 FQNEAQ. The CDR3 spans 15 residues. With V trimmed by 8 bases and J by 7 bases, 11 bases remained unmatched. The CDR3 loop reads CASLDRVVSNSPLHF. CDR3 coding DNA: TGTGCCAGCCTTGACAGGGTAGTTTCCAATTCACCCCTCCACTTT.

Remarks on this clone: Since no conserved phenylalanine or tryptophan closes the CDR3, a read error is the likely cause. Because the CDR3's place on the DNA is in doubt, the DNA is left out and the CDR3 is given as listed by TCRdb. This chain joins TRBV20-1 and TRBJ1-1; the D segment call TRBD1 is taken from the table without a DNA check. With termini counted, the CDR3 has 10 amino acids. Germline V gives CDR1 DFQATT, CDR2 SNEGSKA (reference sequence). Here the CDR3 reads CSARVIGAEL.

This clone was recorded once. The V and J genes are TRBV14 and TRBJ1-2; no definite D call. Germline V gene data show CDR1 as SGHDN and CDR2 as FVKESK. The CDR3 length is 11 residues. Trimming took 5 bases from V and 5 from J, leaving 6 bases between them. Here the CDR3 DNA reads TGTGCCAGCAGCTATTTTTATGGCTACACCTTC. Its protein product is CASSYFYGYTF.

This chain links TRBV6-1 with TRBJ2-7, with D perhaps matching TRBD1 (6 bases). V dropped 6 bases and J dropped 2 bases, with 17 bases sitting between them. The CDR3 is made up of 15 amino acids. Germline V gene data show CDR1 as MNHNS and CDR2 as SASEGT. CDR3 residues: CASRSTGFGTYEQYF. CDR3 bases: TGTGCCAGCAGGTCGACAGGTTTTGGGACCTACGAGCAGTACTTC.

This chain links TRBV7-9 with TRBJ1-2; 7 bases fit TRBD1. With 4 bases clipped from V and 7 bases from J, the junction kept 3 bases outside the gene matches. The length of the CDR3 is 12 residues. The germline V gene encodes CDR1 SEHNR and CDR2 FQNEAQ (reference sequence). The CDR3 protein is CASSSTGIGYTF. The CDR3, as DNA: TGTGCCAGCAGCTCGACAGGGATTGGCTACACCTTC.

V gene TRBV28 combines with J gene TRBJ1-6; D call uncertain. Trimming shortened V by 2 bases and J by 9 bases, and 14 bases separated the two germline ends. The germline gives CDR1 MDHEN, CDR2 SYDVKM. The CDR3 totals 15 residues. Here the CDR3 DNA reads TGTGCCAGCAGTTTACGTAGAGGGATGGGTTCACCCCTCCACTTT. Protein sequence: CASSLRRGMGSPLHF.

This chain uses TRBV28 with TRBJ1-6; TRBD1 matches 7 bases. V was pared by 3 bases and J by 7 bases, with 3 bases of the junction left unmatched. CDR1 and CDR2 from the germline V gene are MDHEN and SYDVKM. The CDR3 totals 14 residues. The DNA for the CDR3 is TGTGCCAGCAGTTTCAGGGGGATGAATTCACCCCTCCACTTT. The encoded protein is CASSFRGMNSPLHF.

This clone has more than one count but fewer than ten. The V call is TRBV5-6, the J call TRBJ2-3; no clear D gene. CDR1 is SGHDT, CDR2 YYEEEE, per germline. Trimming left V 0 bases short and J 6 bases short, with 5 bases between. CDR3 size: 12 residues. As DNA, the CDR3 is TGTGCCAGCAGCTTGGATATGGATACGCAGTATTTT. Protein product: CASSLDMDTQYF.

This clone was picked up a small number of times. This chain joins TRBV9 and TRBJ1-2; D is unclear. The CDR3 is 18 amino acids. The V and J ends lost 1 base and 2 bases respectively, with 21 bases between them. Germline loops: CDR1 SGDLS, CDR2 YYNGEE. The CDR3 sequence: CASSVRGLEPDLNYGYTF. The CDR3 nucleotides read TGTGCCAGCAGCGTAAGAGGCCTGGAACCCGACCTAAACTATGGCTACACCTTC.

The chain employs TRBV10-2 and TRBJ1-1, with 7 positions matching TRBD1. V lost 7 bases to trimming and J lost 6 bases; unmatched junction nucleotides: 26. The germline V gene has CDR1 WSHSY and CDR2 SAAADI. This CDR3 has 19 residues. The CDR3 protein is CASTSAGTEQWDPRAEAFF. In DNA form, the CDR3 reads TGCGCCAGCACCTCAGCCGGGACAGAGCAATGGGACCCTAGGGCTGAAGCTTTCTTT.

J is TRBJ2-1 and V is TRBV5-4; TRBD2 aligns across 8 bases. V lost 0 bases, J lost 8 bases, and 13 bases stayed unmatched. Germline V gene data show CDR1 as SGHNT and CDR2 as YYREEE (reference sequence). This CDR3 has 17 amino acids. In nucleotides, the CDR3 is TGTGCCAGCAGCTTGGCCCAGTTCGCGGGGGGATTAGATGAGCAGTTCTTC. This codes for CASSLAQFAGGLDEQFF.

The J gene is TRBJ2-3, the V gene TRBV9, with D possibly TRBD2 on 7 matching bases. The CDR3 is made up of 15 amino acids. Germline V CDR1 and CDR2: SGDLS, YYNGEE. V was shortened by 5 bases and J by 1 base, with 14 bases between the two germline ends. The CDR3 nucleotides are TGTGCCAGCAGGCCGTGGGGGGGGCGCACAGATACGCAGTATTTT. Translation: CASRPWGGRTDTQYF.

This chain connects TRBV28 to TRBJ1-5; D not certain. The V end was cut by 5 bases, the J end by 0 bases, with 23 bases between. The CDR3 extends over 19 amino acids. Germline lookup yields CDR1 MDHEN and CDR2 SYDVKM. CDR3 sequence reads: CASSATTRPSEPSNQPQHF. CDR3 DNA sequence: TGTGCCAGCAGTGCGACTACCCGCCCATCCGAACCTAGCAATCAGCCCCAGCATTTT.

The rearrangement links TRBV19 to TRBJ1-6; 8 positions agree with TRBD1. The CDR3 is 14 amino acids. The V gene end was trimmed by 4 bases and the J gene end by 9 bases; junction bases not matched to a gene: 5. Germline CDR1 LNHDA, CDR2 SQIVND (reference sequence). CDR3 nucleotides: TGTGCCAGTAGTACAGACAGGGGCGCTTCACCCCTCCACTTT. Translating gives CASSTDRGASPLHF.

V and J are TRBV27 and TRBJ1-2, with 9 nucleotides matching TRBD1. The CDR3 sequence is 15 residues long. Germline V gene lookup returns CDR1 MNHEY and CDR2 SMNVEV (reference sequence). V lost 2 bases to trimming and J lost 7 bases; unmatched junction nucleotides: 8. In nucleotides, the CDR3 is TGTGCCAGCAGTTTAGTTTTCACAGGGGGCCTTGGCTACACCTTC. Residues: CASSLVFTGGLGYTF.

The chain carries TRBV5-5 and TRBJ2-1, with D hard to call. Trimming removed 0 bases at V and 3 bases at J, with 10 bases between. Germline loops: CDR1 SGHKS, CDR2 YYEKEE (reference sequence). The CDR3 is 15 amino acids. For the CDR3, the DNA is TGTGCCAGCAGCTTGGCCGACTCTAACTACAATGAGCAGTTCTTC. Protein product: CASSLADSNYNEQFF.

Here the CDR3 DNA reads TGTGCCGGCACAGGCGTGGAACCCCTGATCGCTCGCAATCAGCCCCAGCATTTT. Encoded protein: CAGTGVEPLIARNQPQHF. The chain links TRBV30 to TRBJ1-5, with a tentative D call TRBD1 (5 bases). The CDR3 is made up of 18 amino acids. Trimming removed 8 bases from V and 2 bases from J, with 28 bases in between. The germline gives CDR1 GTSNPN, CDR2 SVGIG (reference sequence). The entire variable domain, with the rest obtained from reference TRBV30 and TRBJ1-5, is as follows: SQTIHQWPATLVQPVGSPLSLECTVEGTSNPNLYWYRQAAGRGLQLLFYSVGIGQISSEVPQNLSASRPQDRQFILSSKKLLLSDSGFYLCAGTGVEPLIARNQPQHFGDGTRLSIL.

This chain uses TRBV27 with TRBJ1-2; TRBD1 matches 8 bases. The CDR3 consists of 17 residues. The germline gives CDR1 MNHEY, CDR2 SMNVEV (reference sequence). The trim removed 0 bases at V and 3 bases at J, leaving 9 bases unmatched. The CDR3 region is CASSLSTPRGPYYGYTF. The CDR3, as DNA: TGTGCCAGCAGTTTATCAACCCCCAGGGGGCCTTACTATGGCTACACCTTC.

This chain joins TRBV5-1 and TRBJ1-1, with D possibly matching TRBD1 (5 bases). The CDR3 totals 13 residues. Germline values: CDR1 SGHRS, CDR2 YFSETQ. The germline V and J ends were trimmed by 3 bases and 4 bases, with 10 bases remaining between them. As DNA, the CDR3 is TGCGCCAGCAGCTCCAAGGGGCCCACTGAAGCTTTCTTT. This codes for CASSSKGPTEAFF. Variable domain in full (rest from reference TRBV5-1 and TRBJ1-1): KAGVTQTPRYLIKTRGQQVTLSCSPISGHRSVSWYQQTPGQGLQFLFEYFSETQRNKGNFPGRFSGRQFSNSRSEMNVSTLELGDSALYLCASSSKGPTEAFFGQGTRLTVV.

The rearrangement uses TRBV6-1 and TRBJ1-1; tentative D call: TRBD1 (5 bases). Trimming took off 2 bases at V and 2 bases at J, with 9 bases between the two ends. CDR1 MNHNS and CDR2 SASEGT come from the germline V gene. This CDR3 has 14 residues. CDR3 nucleotide sequence: TGTGCCAGCAGTGAAACCCAGGGAAACACTGAAGCTTTCTTT. Protein sequence: CASSETQGNTEAFF.

The J gene is TRBJ2-1, the V gene TRBV4-3; TRBD2 might be the D (6 bases). Germline V gene sequence: CDR1 LGHNA, CDR2 YSLEER. The V end lost 3 bases, the J end lost 0 bases, and 21 bases lay between the germline ends. The CDR3 is 19 amino acids. For the CDR3, the DNA is TGCGCCAGCAGCCACCCACGGGCTATAGCGGACAACTCCTACAATGAGCAGTTCTTC. Translating gives CASSHPRAIADNSYNEQFF.

The chain is built from TRBV5-4 and TRBJ2-7, with TRBD1 matching over 9 bases. Germline V gene data show CDR1 as SGHNT and CDR2 as YYREEE (reference sequence). With 0 bases clipped from V and 2 bases from J, the junction kept 3 bases outside the gene matches. This CDR3 region has 15 residues. The CDR3: CASSLEDRGTYEQYF. CDR3 DNA: TGTGCCAGCAGCTTGGAGGACAGGGGCACCTACGAGCAGTACTTC.

The rearrangement links TRBV19 to TRBJ1-1; the match to TRBD1 covers 8 bases. Per the germline V gene, CDR1 is LNHDA and CDR2 is SQIVND (reference sequence). The V gene end was trimmed by 0 bases and the J gene end by 4 bases; junction bases not matched to a gene: 1. The CDR3 runs 14 residues. The CDR3 region has the DNA TGTGCCAGTAGTATAGATGACAGGGGCACTGAAGCTTTCTTT. This codes for CASSIDDRGTEAFF. Supplemented by reference TRBV19 and TRBJ1-1, the full variable domain reads DGGITQSPKYLFRKEGQNVTLSCEQNLNHDAMYWYRQDPGQGLRLIYYSQIVNDFQKGDIAEGYSVSREKKESFPLTVTSAQKNPTAFYLCASSIDDRGTEAFFGQGTRLTVV.

In this sample, this clone turned up once. The chain is built from TRBV5-3 and TRBJ2-2; 10 bases agree with TRBD2. TRBV5-3 counts as an open reading frame of uncertain function. V shed 4 bases, J shed 6 bases, and the junction held 6 bases outside the gene matches. The length of the CDR3 is 15 residues. This CDR3 reads CARSLGGLAAGELFF. The DNA for the CDR3 is TGTGCCAGAAGCCTGGGAGGACTAGCGGCCGGGGAGCTGTTTTTT.